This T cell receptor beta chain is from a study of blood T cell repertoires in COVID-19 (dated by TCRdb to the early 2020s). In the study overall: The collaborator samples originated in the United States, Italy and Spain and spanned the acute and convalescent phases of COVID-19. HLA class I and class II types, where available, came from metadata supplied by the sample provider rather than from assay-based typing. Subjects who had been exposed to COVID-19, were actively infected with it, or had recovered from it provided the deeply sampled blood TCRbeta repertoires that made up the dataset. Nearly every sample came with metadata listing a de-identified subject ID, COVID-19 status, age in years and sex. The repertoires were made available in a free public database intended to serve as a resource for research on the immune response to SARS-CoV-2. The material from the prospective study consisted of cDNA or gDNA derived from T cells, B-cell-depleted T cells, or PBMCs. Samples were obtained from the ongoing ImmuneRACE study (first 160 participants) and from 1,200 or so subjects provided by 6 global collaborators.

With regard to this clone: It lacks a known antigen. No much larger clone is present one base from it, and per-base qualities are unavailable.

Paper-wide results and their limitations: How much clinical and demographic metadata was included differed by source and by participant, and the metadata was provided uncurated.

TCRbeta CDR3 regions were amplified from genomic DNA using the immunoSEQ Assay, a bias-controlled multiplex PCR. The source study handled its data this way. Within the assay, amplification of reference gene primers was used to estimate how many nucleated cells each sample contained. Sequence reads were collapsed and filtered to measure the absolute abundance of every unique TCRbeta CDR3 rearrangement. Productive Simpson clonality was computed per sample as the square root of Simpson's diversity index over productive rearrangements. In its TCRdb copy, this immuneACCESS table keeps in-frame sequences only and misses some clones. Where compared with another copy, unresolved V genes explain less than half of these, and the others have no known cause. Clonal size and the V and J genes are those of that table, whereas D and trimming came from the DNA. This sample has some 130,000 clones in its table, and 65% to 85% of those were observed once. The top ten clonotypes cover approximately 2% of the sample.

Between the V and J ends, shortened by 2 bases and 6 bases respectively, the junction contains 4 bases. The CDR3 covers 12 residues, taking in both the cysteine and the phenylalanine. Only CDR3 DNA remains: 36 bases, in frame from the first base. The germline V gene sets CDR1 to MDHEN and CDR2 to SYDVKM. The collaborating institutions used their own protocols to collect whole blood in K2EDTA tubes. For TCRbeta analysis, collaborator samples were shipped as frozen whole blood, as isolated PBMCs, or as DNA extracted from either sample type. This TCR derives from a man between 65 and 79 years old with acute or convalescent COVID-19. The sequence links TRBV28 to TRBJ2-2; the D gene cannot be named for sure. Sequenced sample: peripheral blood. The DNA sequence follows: TGTGCCAGCAGTTTAGCGGCCGGGGAGCTGTTTTTT. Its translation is CASSLAAGELFF.